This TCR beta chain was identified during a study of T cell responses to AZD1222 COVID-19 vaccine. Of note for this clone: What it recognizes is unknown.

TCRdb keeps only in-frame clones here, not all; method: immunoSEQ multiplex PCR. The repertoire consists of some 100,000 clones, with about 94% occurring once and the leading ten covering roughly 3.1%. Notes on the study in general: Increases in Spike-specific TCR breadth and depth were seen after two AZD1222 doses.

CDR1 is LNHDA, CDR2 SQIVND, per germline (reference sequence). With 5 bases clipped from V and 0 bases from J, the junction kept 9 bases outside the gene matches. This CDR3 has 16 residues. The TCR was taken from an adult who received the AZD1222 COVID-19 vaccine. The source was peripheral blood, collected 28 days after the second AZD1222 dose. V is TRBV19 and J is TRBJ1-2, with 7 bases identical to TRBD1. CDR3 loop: CASSALTGRPNYGYTF. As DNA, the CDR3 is TGTGCCAGTAGTGCCTTGACAGGGAGGCCTAACTATGGCTACACCTTC.